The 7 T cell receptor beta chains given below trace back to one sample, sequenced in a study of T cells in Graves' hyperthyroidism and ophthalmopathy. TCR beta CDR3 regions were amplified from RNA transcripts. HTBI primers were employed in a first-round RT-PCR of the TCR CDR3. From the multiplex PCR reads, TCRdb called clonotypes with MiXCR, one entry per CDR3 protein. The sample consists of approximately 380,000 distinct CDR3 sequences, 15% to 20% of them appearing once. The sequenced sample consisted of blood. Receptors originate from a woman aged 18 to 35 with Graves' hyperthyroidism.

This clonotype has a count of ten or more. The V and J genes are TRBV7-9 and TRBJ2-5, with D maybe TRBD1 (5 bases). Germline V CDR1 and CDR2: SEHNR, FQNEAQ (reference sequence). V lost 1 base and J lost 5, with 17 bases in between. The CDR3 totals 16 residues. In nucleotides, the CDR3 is TGTGCCAGCAGCTTAGGATCAGGGATGGGTGAGGAGACCCAGTACTTC. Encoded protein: CASSLGSGMGEETQYF.

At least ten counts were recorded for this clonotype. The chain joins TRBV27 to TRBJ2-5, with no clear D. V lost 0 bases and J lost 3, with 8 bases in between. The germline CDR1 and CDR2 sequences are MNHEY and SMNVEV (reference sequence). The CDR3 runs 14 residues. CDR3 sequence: CASSLSVEKETQYF. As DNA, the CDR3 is TGTGCCAGCAGTTTATCGGTAGAGAAAGAGACCCAGTACTTC.

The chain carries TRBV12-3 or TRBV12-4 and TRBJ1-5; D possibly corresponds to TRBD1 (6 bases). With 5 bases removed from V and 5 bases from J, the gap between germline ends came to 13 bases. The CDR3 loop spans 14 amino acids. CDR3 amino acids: CASSLQGLDQPQHF. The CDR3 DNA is TGTGCCAGCAGTCTACAGGGTTTGGATCAGCCCCAGCATTTT.

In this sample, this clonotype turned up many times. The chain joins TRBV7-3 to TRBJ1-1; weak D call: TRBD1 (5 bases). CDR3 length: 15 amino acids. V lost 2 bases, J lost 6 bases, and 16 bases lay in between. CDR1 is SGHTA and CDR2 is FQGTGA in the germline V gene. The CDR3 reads CASSLGGGGRAEAFF. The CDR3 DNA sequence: TGTGCCAGCAGCTTAGGGGGTGGGGGTAGGGCTGAAGCTTTCTTT.

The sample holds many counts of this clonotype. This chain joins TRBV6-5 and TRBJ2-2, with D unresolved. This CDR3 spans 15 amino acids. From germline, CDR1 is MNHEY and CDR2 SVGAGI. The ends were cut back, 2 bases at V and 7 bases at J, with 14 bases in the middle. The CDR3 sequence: CASSYAKGRVGELFF. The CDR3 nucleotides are TGTGCCAGCAGTTACGCGAAAGGGCGAGTCGGGGAGCTGTTTTTT.

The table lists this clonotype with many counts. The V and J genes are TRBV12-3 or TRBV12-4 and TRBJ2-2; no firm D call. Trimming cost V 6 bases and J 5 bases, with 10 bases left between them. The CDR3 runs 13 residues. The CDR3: CASSPTATGELFF. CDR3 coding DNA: TGTGCCAGCAGCCCGACGGCGACCGGGGAGCTGTTTTTT.

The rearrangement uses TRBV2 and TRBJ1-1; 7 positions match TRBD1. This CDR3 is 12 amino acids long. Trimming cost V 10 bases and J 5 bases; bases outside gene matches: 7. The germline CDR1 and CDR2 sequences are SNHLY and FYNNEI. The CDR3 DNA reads TGTGCCACCGCACAGGGGTGGACTGAAGCTTTCTTT. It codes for CATAQGWTEAFF.